Listed below are T cell receptor beta chains from one sample, sequenced in a study of tumor-infiltrating lymphocytes in primary liver carcinoma. TCRdb used MiXCR to reprocess the multiplex PCR reads, holding one entry per CDR3 protein. Of approximately 320,000 distinct CDR3 sequences listed, around three fifths were seen once; the top ten hold approximately 17%. Input material: peripheral blood. Receptors were obtained from a woman aged 30 to 39 with primary liver carcinoma and hepatitis B virus infection. Each CDR3 is given with its conserved first and last residue. The D gene is left open where the match is weak. A row's size may be missing; if present it is once, few, many or a size class.

D gene | J gene | V gene | clone size | CDR3 length | CDR3 DNA | CDR3 protein
TRBD1 | TRBJ2-3 | TRBV6-6 | - | 16 | TGTGCCAGAAGTTCATACCGGGACAGGAGCACAGATATGCAGTATTTT | CARSSYRDRSTDMQYF
- | TRBJ2-1 | TRBV11-3 | - | 14 | TGTGCCAGCTCCCGGGGCAGGAGTCAGGATGAGCAGTTCTTC | CASSRGRSQDEQFF
- | TRBJ1-5 | TRBV11-2 | - | 13 | TGTGCCAGCGGCCCTAGCCACTATCAGCCCCAGCATTTT | CASGPSHYQPQHF
- | TRBJ2-5 | TRBV12-3/TRBV12-4 | - | 15 | TGTGCCAGCAAACCCGGGACTCAGGCTTGGGAGACCCAGTACTTC | CASKPGTQAWETQYF
- | TRBJ2-7 | TRBV29-1 | - | 15 | TGCAGCGGTGAGGCACCGGAGGGTGGAGTATACGAGCAGTACTTC | CSGEAPEGGVYEQYF
- | TRBJ2-7 | TRBV4-2 | many | 15 | TGTGCCAGCAGCCAAGTGTTGGCTTCCGTGTACGAGCAGTACTTC | CASSQVLASVYEQYF
TRBD1 | TRBJ1-1 | TRBV6-5 | - | 15 | TGTGCCAGCAGTATATCCGGGACAGGGAACACTGAAGCTTTCTTT | CASSISGTGNTEAFF
TRBD1 | TRBJ1-1 | TRBV11-2 | many | 14 | TGTGCCAGCAGCCCCCAGGGGGCTTACACTGAAGCTTTCTTT | CASSPQGAYTEAFF
- | TRBJ2-2 | TRBV4-1 | many | 14 | TGCGCCAGCAGCCAAGTCGGTTGGTACGGGGAGCTGTTTTTT | CASSQVGWYGELFF
- | TRBJ2-3 | TRBV29-1 | - | 13 | TGCAGCGTCGGGACAAGCACCAGGGATACGCAGTATTTT | CSVGTSTRDTQYF
TRBD1 | TRBJ2-1 | TRBV11-1 | many | 12 | TGTGCCAGCCGAGGGGGCACCAGTGAGCAGTTCTTC | CASRGGTSEQFF
- | TRBJ1-2 | TRBV29-1 | few | 12 | TGCAGCGTTGGGGGGGGGCTTGCCGGCTACACCTTC | CSVGGGLAGYTF
- | TRBJ1-5 | TRBV6-1 | few | 10 | TGTGCCAGCAAGGGTCAGCCCCAGCATTTT | CASKGQPQHF
TRBD1 | TRBJ1-2 | TRBV11-2 | - | 14 | TGTGCCAGCAGCTTAAGTGGGACAGTATATTGCTACACCTTC | CASSLSGTVYCYTF
- | TRBJ2-2 | TRBV11-3 | - | 14 | TGTGCCGGGAGCCCGACCCGATCCCCCGGGGAGCTGTTTTTT | CAGSPTRSPGELFF
TRBD2 | TRBJ2-7 | TRBV11-2 | many | 16 | TGTGCCAGCAGCCCCCAGCTAGCGGGCCTATACTACGAGCAGTACTTC | CASSPQLAGLYYEQYF
TRBD2 | TRBJ2-1 | TRBV6-2/TRBV6-3 | - | 15 | TGTGCCAGCAGTTACTTTGGGACTAAAAACAATGAGCAGTTCTTC | CASSYFGTKNNEQFF
- | TRBJ2-7 | TRBV30 | - | 14 | TGTGCCTGGAATACCGAGACGGTACCCTACGAGCAGTACTTC | CAWNTETVPYEQYF
- | TRBJ2-1 | TRBV7-9 | - | 14 | TGTGCCTGCGCCCCGACTACGGGCAACAATGAGCAGTTCTTC | CACAPTTGNNEQFF
TRBD2 | TRBJ2-3 | TRBV6-1 | - | 15 | TGTGCCAGCAGCGCTTCGACTAGCGGCACAGATACGCAGTATTTT | CASSASTSGTDTQYF
- | TRBJ2-1 | TRBV5-6 | - | 16 | TGTGCCAGCAGCCCAACGACTAACGGGGTAGGGAATGAGCAGTTCTTC | CASSPTTNGVGNEQFF
TRBD2 | TRBJ2-1 | TRBV28 | - | 13 | TGTGTCAGTGAGGAGTCGGGAGGTTTTGAGCAGTTCTTC | CVSEESGGFEQFF
- | TRBJ2-1 | TRBV11-2 | - | 16 | TGTGCCAGCAGCCCCCCAAAAGTGGGATGGCTCAATGAGCAGTTCTTC | CASSPPKVGWLNEQFF
- | TRBJ2-3 | TRBV11-2 | once | 13 | TGTGCCAGCAGCTCCCCAAACACAGATACGCGATATTTT | CASSSPNTDTRYF
TRBD2 | TRBJ2-5 | TRBV6-2/TRBV6-3 | many | 15 | TGTGCCAGCAGTAAGGGACTAGCGGGAGAGCAGACCCAGTACTTC | CASSKGLAGEQTQYF
- | TRBJ2-7 | TRBV29-1 | - | 12 | TGCAGCGCTTCCCCCACAGGGAACAAGCAGTACTTC | CSASPTGNKQYF
- | TRBJ1-1 | TRBV29-1 | - | 11 | TGCGGCGTTGCGCGGAACACTGAAGCTCTCTTT | CGVARNTEALF
- | TRBJ2-3 | TRBV11-2 | - | 14 | TGTGCCAGCAGTATCACAGGAGGGGGAAATACGCAGTATTTT | CASSITGGGNTQYF
- | TRBJ2-3 | TRBV29-1 | - | 14 | TGCAGCGTTGAGGGCAGCTCTAGCGCAGATACACAGTATTTT | CSVEGSSSADTQYF
TRBD1 | TRBJ1-1 | TRBV5-4 | - | 14 | TGTGCCAGCAGCTCCCAGGGGGGGAACACTGAAGCTTTCTTT | CASSSQGGNTEAFF
- | TRBJ2-5 | TRBV6-1 | many | 11 | TGTGCCAGCAGTGAAACTTGGACCCAGTACTTC | CASSETWTQYF
- | TRBJ1-1 | TRBV12-3/TRBV12-4 | many | 14 | TGTGCCAGCAGTTTAATGAGGTGGGACACTGAAGCTTTCTTT | CASSLMRWDTEAFF
- | TRBJ1-1 | TRBV4-1 | few | 14 | TGCGCCAGCAGCCAAGGGCGGGGTGCGACTGAAGCTTTCTTT | CASSQGRGATEAFF
- | TRBJ2-7 | TRBV4-1 | many | 15 | TGCGCCAGCAGCCAACCCCTAGCGAGCTCCGACGAGCAGTACTTC | CASSQPLASSDEQYF
TRBD1 | TRBJ2-2 | TRBV6-1 | - | 15 | TGTGCAAACAGAGCCCCAGGGGGTGGGGCCGGGGAGCTGTTTTTT | CANRAPGGGAGELFF
- | TRBJ1-1 | TRBV28 | - | 12 | TGTGCCAGCAGTACCTCAGGGTTAGGAGCTTTCTTT | CASSTSGLGAFF
TRBD2 | TRBJ2-3 | TRBV10-3 | few | 14 | TGTGCCATCAAACCTAGCGGGAACGCAGATACGCAGTATTTT | CAIKPSGNADTQYF
- | TRBJ2-1 | TRBV11-3 | - | 13 | TGTGCCAGCAACTTACGTGGCGGGTCCGACACTTTCTTC | CASNLRGGSDTFF
- | TRBJ2-7 | TRBV24-1 | few | 14 | TGTGCCACCAGTGATGCGACCGGGATAGTTGGGCAGTACTTC | CATSDATGIVGQYF
TRBD2 | TRBJ2-1 | TRBV7-3 | - | 14 | TGTGCCAGCAGCCTGGAACTAGCGGATTCGGAGCAGTTCTTC | CASSLELADSEQFF
- | TRBJ2-5 | TRBV10-3 | - | 14 | TGTGCCATCGAGGGCAGGTTACAAGCAGAGATCCAGTACTTC | CAIEGRLQAEIQYF
TRBD2 | TRBJ2-7 | TRBV29-1 | many | 14 | TGCAGCGTTGAAAGGCTAGCGGGAGCCTACGAGCAGTACTTC | CSVERLAGAYEQYF
- | TRBJ2-1 | TRBV11-2 | many | 12 | TGTGCCAGCTCCGACTTTAATAATGAGCAGTTCTTC | CASSDFNNEQFF
TRBD2 | TRBJ2-1 | TRBV14 | - | 14 | TGTGCCAGCAGTCCGGGACTAGCGTTTTCCGGGCTGTTCTTC | CASSPGLAFSGLFF
TRBD1 | TRBJ1-5 | TRBV12-3/TRBV12-4 | many | 14 | TGTGCCAGCAGGGGACAGGTCAGCAATCAGCCCCAGCATTTT | CASRGQVSNQPQHF
- | TRBJ2-1 | TRBV29-1 | many | 13 | TGCAGCGTTGAAGGAGGGCACTACAATGAGCAGTTCTTC | CSVEGGHYNEQFF
TRBD1 | TRBJ2-4 | TRBV11-2 | - | 16 | TGTGCCAGCAGCCCAATGACAGGGCTTTACAAAAACATTCAGCACTTT | CASSPMTGLYKNIQHF
- | TRBJ2-3 | TRBV10-3 | - | 15 | TGTGCCATCAGTGATAGAGGGAGTAGCACAGATACGCAGTATTTT | CAISDRGSSTDTQYF
- | TRBJ1-1 | TRBV5-6 | - | 13 | TGTGCCAGCAGCGATAACAGGGACACTGGAGCTTTCTTT | CASSDNRDTGAFF
- | TRBJ2-2 | TRBV29-1 | - | 15 | TGCAGCGTTGAAGGGGCGGATGGCCGGACCGGGGAGCTGTTTTTT | CSVEGADGRTGELFF
TRBD1 | TRBJ2-1 | TRBV5-6 | few | 15 | TGTGCCAGCAGCTTCGGGACAGGGGTAGGCAATGAGCAGTTCTTC | CASSFGTGVGNEQFF